The 2 T cell receptor beta chains in this list originate from one sample, sequenced in a study of T cell repertoires in cytomegalovirus infection. For these receptors, no antigen is known. TCRdb re-derived calls from the reads in MiXCR, one entry per CDR3 protein. Among about 110,000 distinct CDR3 sequences listed, approximately 28% were seen once. The source was CD8+ T cells from cultured PBMCs, collected from culture after CMV antigen stimulation. Receptors were obtained from a human donor in good health (CMV status not recorded). Some clones in this sample may be carry-over from other donors' samples.

This clonotype appeared many times. The rearrangement uses TRBV7-2 and TRBJ2-1; the D is unclear. The CDR3 contains 15 residues. Germline-derived CDR1 and CDR2 are SGHTA and FQGNSA. V gave up 2 bases and J gave up 1 base, with 9 bases separating them. The CDR3, as DNA: TGTGCCAGCAGCTTATCCCAGGCTTCCTACAATGAGCAGTTCTTC. It yields the protein CASSLSQASYNEQFF.

Only a few counts were recorded for this clonotype. This chain joins TRBV5-1 and TRBJ1-6; tentative D call: TRBD1 (5 bases). The CDR3 runs 15 residues. The germline V gene encodes CDR1 SGHRS and CDR2 YFSETQ. Trimming removed 0 bases from V and 9 bases from J, with 13 bases in between. CDR3: CASSLAQGGSSPLHF. In DNA, the CDR3 is TGCGCCAGCAGCTTGGCTCAGGGAGGAAGTTCACCCCTCCACTTT. Together with reference TRBV5-1 and TRBJ1-6, the CDR3 gives the full variable domain: KAGVTQTPRYLIKTRGQQVTLSCSPISGHRSVSWYQQTPGQGLQFLFEYFSETQRNKGNFPGRFSGRQFSNSRSEMNVSTLELGDSALYLCASSLAQGGSSPLHFGNGTRLTVT.